The source of this T cell receptor (beta chain) is a study of T-cell memory formation after mild COVID-19. In this sample, this clonotype turned up a few times. The antigen remains unidentified. Findings and limits, study-wide: Day 15 to 85 contracting clones showed balanced CD4/CD8; day 15 to 37 expanders favored CD4+. CD4+ contracting clones were found mainly in CM and EM, and CD8+ ones in EMRA. Several responding clones turned up in pre-infection memory, indicating that cross-reactive memory may have taken part.

TCR alpha and TCR beta cDNA libraries carrying sample barcodes and UMIs were produced by 5'RACE using constant-segment primers. TCRdb called the 5' RACE reads again in MiXCR, with one record for every CDR3 protein. This table holds more than 250,000 distinct CDR3 sequences, 15% to 20% found once. The germline V gene encodes CDR1 SGHTA and CDR2 FQGNSA. Trimming took off 1 base at V and 5 bases at J, with 12 bases between the two ends. This CDR3 has 15 amino acids. The gene calls are TRBV7-2 and TRBJ2-1; D is unclear. Sequencing used PBMCs or a T cell subset sorted from them (not recorded which). This receptor was identified in a man between 18 and 35 years old who had mild COVID-19 (a few samples of this study predate the infection). Cell type and time point are not known. CDR3 sequence: CASSLGASANNEQFF. CDR3 sequence (DNA): TGTGCCAGCAGCTTAGGGGCTAGTGCGAACAATGAGCAGTTCTTC.